The 29 T cell receptor beta chains presented below share a single source sample, sequenced in a study of T cell clonality in common variable immunodeficiency. The repertoire was sequenced with immunoSEQ multiplex PCR; TCRdb's copy has only in-frame clones and lacks some. The sample has tens of thousands of clones, none seen only once. The sequenced sample was peripheral blood mononuclear cells. The receptors here all came from a person between 18 and 70 years old in good health.

This clone has a count of ten or more. The read ends 3 residues before the CDR3 terminus; that terminus is restored from the germline J gene. The V call is TRBV20-1, the J call TRBJ2-1; 9 nucleotides line up with TRBD2. The germline gives CDR1 DFQATT, CDR2 SNEGSKA (reference sequence). With 3 bases clipped from V and 1 base from J, the junction kept 4 bases outside the gene matches. The CDR3 totals 15 residues. CDR3 DNA, as far as it was read: TGCAGTGCTAGCGGACTAGCGACATCCTACAATGAG. Residues: CSASGLATSYNE. The whole CDR3 region reads CSASGLATSYNEQFF.

This clone was counted many times. The CDR3 goes on 3 residues after the read ends, and that part is filled in from the germline J gene. This chain connects TRBV7-2 to TRBJ1-6, with a possible D match to TRBD1 (5 bases). The V and J ends lost 8 bases and 10 bases respectively, with 15 bases between them. CDR1 is SGHTA and CDR2 is FQGNSA in the germline V gene. The CDR3 extends over 13 amino acids. The sequenced part of the CDR3 DNA is TGTGCCAGCCAGACAGCAGGGAGGTCACCC. This sequence encodes CASQTAGRSP. The CDR3, in full, reads CASQTAGRSPLHF.

This clone came up many times. CDR3 residues: CASSLGGGVGETQYF. CDR3 DNA, as far as it was read: TGTGCCAGCAGCTTAGGCGGGGGGGTCGGAGAGACC. This chain links TRBV7-3 with TRBJ2-5, with 9 bases fitting TRBD2. The read finishes 3 residues shy of the CDR3 end, and the germline J gene is used to complete it. After removal of 2 bases from V and 4 bases from J, the junction contained 5 bases not matched to a gene. This CDR3 region has 15 residues. Germline-derived CDR1 and CDR2 are SGHTA and FQGTGA.

Concerning this clone itself: The read finishes 3 residues shy of the CDR3 end, and the germline J gene is used to complete it. The rearrangement joins TRBV20-1 to TRBJ1-5, with unresolved D. This CDR3 region has 14 residues. V dropped 0 bases and J dropped 1 base, with 7 bases sitting between them. CDR1 and CDR2 from the germline V gene are DFQATT and SNEGSKA (reference sequence). The sequenced CDR3 bases are TGCAGTGCTAGAGATAGAAGCAGCAATCAGCCC. Translation gives CSARDRSSNQP. The CDR3 reads in full as CSARDRSSNQPQHF.

This clone was seen many times. The read is 3 residues too short to cover the CDR3 end, so that end is filled in from the germline J gene. This rearrangement joins TRBV19 to TRBJ2-1; tentative D call: TRBD1 (5 bases). Germline assignment: CDR1 LNHDA and CDR2 SQIVND (reference sequence). Trimming removed 4 bases from V and 8 bases from J, with 9 bases in between. The CDR3 consists of 12 residues. CDR3 protein: CASSTQGYEQFF. Partial CDR3 DNA: TGTGCCAGTAGTACGCAGGGCTATGAG. The entire variable domain, with the rest obtained from reference TRBV19 and TRBJ2-1, is as follows: DGGITQSPKYLFRKEGQNVTLSCEQNLNHDAMYWYRQDPGQGLRLIYYSQIVNDFQKGDIAEGYSVSREKKESFPLTVTSAQKNPTAFYLCASSTQGYEQFFGPGTRLTVL.

The sample holds many counts of this clone. The sequenced fragment ends 3 residues before the CDR3 boundary, so the rest is inferred from the germline J gene. The rearrangement links TRBV20-1 to TRBJ1-6, with D maybe TRBD1 (5 bases). The germline gives CDR1 DFQATT, CDR2 SNEGSKA (reference sequence). The CDR3 has 15 amino acids. V was pared by 3 bases and J by 4 bases, with 13 bases between. The CDR3 loop is CSARMRGQYNSPLHF. The CDR3 bases that were read are TGCAGTGCTAGGATGAGGGGTCAATATAATTCACCC.

This clone was recorded many times. The read terminates 3 residues ahead of where the CDR3 ends, so the germline J gene completes it. This chain uses TRBV12-3 or TRBV12-4 with TRBJ1-5; TRBD1 aligns across 7 bases. The CDR3 is 17 amino acids. The junction had 13 bases not matched to a gene; V was cut back by 4 bases and J by 4 bases. CDR3 amino acids: CASSSHRPGQLNQPQHF. CDR3 DNA (partial): TGTGCCAGCAGTTCTCACAGACCGGGACAGCTTAATCAGCCC.

In its sample, this clone was seen a few times. With the read ending 3 residues before the CDR3 end, the germline J gene is used to fill in that end. V gene TRBV19 combines with J gene TRBJ2-1; 9 bases map to TRBD1. J gave up 8 bases and V 3 bases, and 8 bases lay outside the gene matches. The CDR3 contains 15 residues. Germline CDR1 LNHDA, CDR2 SQIVND (reference sequence). The DNA read from the CDR3 is TGTGCCAGTAGTATCGGGGGGACAGGGAGGGATGAG. Translated: CASSIGGTGRDE. The full CDR3 protein is CASSIGGTGRDEQFF.

This clone was seen repeatedly, ten times or more. The read falls 3 residues short of the CDR3 end, and the missing part is taken from the germline J gene. This chain links TRBV19 with TRBJ1-3; weak D call: TRBD1 (6 bases). V was clipped by 7 bases and J by 8 bases, with 18 bases between them. Germline V lookup: CDR1 LNHDA, CDR2 SQIVND (reference sequence). The CDR3 has 14 amino acids. The sequenced CDR3 bases are TGTGCCAGTAATCCCACAGGGCGTGGTGACACC. It codes for CASNPTGRGDT. The CDR3, in full, reads CASNPTGRGDTIYF.

This clone has at least ten counts. From the germline J gene comes the end of the CDR3, since the read stops 3 residues before it. This chain connects TRBV20-1 to TRBJ1-1, with 9 bases identical to TRBD1. From germline, CDR1 is DFQATT and CDR2 SNEGSKA (reference sequence). CDR3 length equals 21 residues. V lost 0 bases, J lost 0 bases, and 20 bases stayed unmatched. Partial CDR3 DNA: TGCAGTGCTAGAGATTACGCCGGGGACAGGGCGCGCCTTACTTTGAACACTGAA. This sequence encodes CSARDYAGDRARLTLNTE. Given in full, the CDR3 is CSARDYAGDRARLTLNTEAFF.

This clone appeared a few times. The read ends 3 residues before the CDR3 terminus; that terminus is restored from the germline J gene. This chain connects TRBV7-9 to TRBJ2-7, with 9 bases aligning to TRBD1. The CDR3 totals 13 residues. J lost 3 bases, V lost 5 bases, and 2 bases had no gene match. CDR1 is SEHNR, CDR2 FQNEAQ, per germline (reference sequence). The CDR3 is CASSQDRGYEQYF. The part of the CDR3 DNA that was read is TGTGCCAGCAGCCAGGACAGGGGCTACGAG.

The table lists this clone with many counts. The CDR3 end is not reached by the read, which stops 3 residues before it; the germline J gene fills it in. V gene TRBV29-1 combines with J gene TRBJ2-5, with 10 nucleotides matching TRBD2. The CDR3 totals 14 residues. The germline V gene has CDR1 SQVTM and CDR2 ANQGSEA. V trimming: 7 bases; J trimming: 5 bases; junction bases outside the gene matches: 10. The CDR3 loop is CSGRSPSGSETQYF. The covered CDR3 bases are TGCAGCGGTCGGAGCCCTAGCGGGAGTGAGACC.

This clone was observed at least ten times. The read gets to within 3 residues of the CDR3 end, and the germline J gene fills in the rest. The chain couples TRBV15 to TRBJ2-5; 9 positions match TRBD1. Germline assignment: CDR1 LNHNV and CDR2 YYDKDF (reference sequence). This CDR3 has 14 residues. The V gene end was trimmed by 0 bases and the J gene end by 4 bases; junction bases not matched to a gene: 0. CDR3 amino acids: CATSREQGAETQYF. The sequenced part of the CDR3 DNA is TGTGCCACCAGCAGAGAACAGGGGGCAGAGACC.

This clone was observed many times. CDR3 loop: CASSEGGSGDTQYF. CDR3 DNA, as far as it was read: TGCGCCAGCAGTGAAGGCGGGAGTGGGGATACG. The rearrangement uses TRBV10-1 and TRBJ2-3; 7 bases map to TRBD2. Coverage ceases 3 residues before the CDR3 finishes, and the germline J gene fills in the end. The ends lost 3 bases at V and 6 bases at J; junction bases unmatched: 6. Germline CDR1 and CDR2: WNHNN and SYGVQD (reference sequence). The CDR3 is made up of 14 amino acids.

This clone has a handful of counts. The CDR3 extends 3 residues past the end of the read, so its final part is completed from the germline J gene. The chain links TRBV29-1 to TRBJ2-1; D might be TRBD1 (6 bases). Germline-derived CDR1 and CDR2 are SQVTM and ANQGSEA. This CDR3 region has 12 residues. Trimming cost V 7 bases and J 7 bases, with 14 bases left between them. The covered CDR3 bases are TGCAGCGCTACCGGACAGCCTAATGAG. Translated, it gives CSATGQPNE. The full CDR3 protein reads CSATGQPNEQFF.

This clone was seen repeatedly, ten times or more. The sequenced fragment ends 3 residues before the CDR3 boundary, so the rest is inferred from the germline J gene. V is TRBV2 and J is TRBJ1-1, with D possibly being TRBD1 (5 bases). Germline values: CDR1 SNHLY, CDR2 FYNNEI. Trimming pared 5 bases from V and 6 bases from J, leaving 13 bases between. This CDR3 spans 13 amino acids. The part of the CDR3 DNA that was read is TGTGCCAGCAGTCTCAGGGAGTTACCTGAA. The encoded protein is CASSLRELPE. The entire CDR3 reads CASSLRELPEAFF.

In this sample, this clone turned up many times. From the germline J gene comes the end of the CDR3, since the read stops 3 residues before it. The rearrangement joins TRBV5-1 to TRBJ2-5; 10 bases are shared with TRBD2. Trimming removed 1 base from V and 5 bases from J; junction bases left unmatched: 5. Germline V lookup: CDR1 SGHRS, CDR2 YFSETQ. CDR3 length: 15 amino acids. CDR3 DNA (partial): TGCGCCAGCAGCTTGTTCCTAGCGGGAGAGGAGACC. It encodes CASSLFLAGEET. The whole CDR3 protein is CASSLFLAGEETQYF.

This clone showed up many times. The CDR3 end lies 3 residues beyond the end of the read and is filled in from the germline J gene. The V call is TRBV5-1, the J call TRBJ1-3; TRBD1 matches 7 bases. V shed 1 base and J 2 bases; nucleotides not matched to a gene: 6. CDR1 and CDR2 from the germline V gene are SGHRS and YFSETQ. The CDR3 has 16 amino acids. CDR3 DNA, as far as it was read: TGCGCCAGCAGCTTGTACCCAGGGGGTGCTGGAAACACC. It specifies CASSLYPGGAGNT. The CDR3 reads in full as CASSLYPGGAGNTIYF.

In this sample, this clone turned up many times. Read data end 3 residues before the CDR3 end; the end is taken from the germline J gene. The V gene is TRBV19, the J gene TRBJ2-1, with 11 bases that match TRBD1. Germline CDR1 LNHDA, CDR2 SQIVND (reference sequence). The CDR3 loop spans 15 amino acids. Germline trimming cut 2 bases from V and 9 bases from J; bases unmatched to any gene: 6. The CDR3 is CASSISGQGGTEQFF. The sequenced part of the CDR3 DNA is TGTGCCAGTAGTATATCGGGACAGGGGGGTACTGAG.

This clone came up many times. The read ends 3 residues before the CDR3 terminus; that terminus is restored from the germline J gene. V is TRBV4-1 and J is TRBJ2-3, with unresolved D. The germline gives CDR1 MGHRA, CDR2 YSYEKL. This CDR3 comprises 16 residues. The covered CDR3 bases are TGCGCCAGCAGCCAAGAATCGGTCAAAAGCGTAGAGACG. Protein: CASSQESVKSVET. The entire CDR3 protein reads CASSQESVKSVETQYF.

Only a few counts were recorded for this clone. The read ends 3 residues early relative to the CDR3; the germline J gene fills the gap. The chain is built from TRBV2 and TRBJ1-1; TRBD1 matches 7 bases. V gave up 6 bases and J gave up 3 bases; unmatched junction bases: 10. CDR3 size: 15 residues. Germline-derived CDR1 and CDR2 are SNHLY and FYNNEI. CDR3 sequence reads: CASRGLTGADTEAFF. The CDR3 DNA, read in part, is TGTGCCAGCAGGGGACTCACAGGGGCCGACACTGAA.

This clone appeared many times. Read coverage stops 3 residues before the CDR3 terminus; the germline J gene supplies the remainder. The genes are TRBV7-9 and TRBJ1-1, with 8 bases lining up with TRBD1. Per germline, CDR1 SEHNR and CDR2 FQNEAQ (reference sequence). J was trimmed by 1 base and V by 6 bases; bases with no gene match: 4. The CDR3 spans 14 residues. CDR3 residues: CASRPGQGNTEAFF. Incomplete CDR3 DNA: TGTGCCAGCAGACCTGGACAGGGGAACACTGAA.

This clone was recorded at least ten times. The read comes to an end 3 residues before the CDR3 does, leaving the germline J gene to fill in the end. This chain connects TRBV19 to TRBJ1-2; 7 positions match TRBD1. The trim removed 6 bases at V and 4 bases at J, leaving 8 bases unmatched. Germline V gives CDR1 LNHDA, CDR2 SQIVND (reference sequence). There are 14 residues in the CDR3. Partial CDR3 DNA: TGTGCCAGTAGCTTCGACAGGGTCCCCTATGGC. Protein product: CASSFDRVPYG. The whole CDR3 region reads CASSFDRVPYGYTF.

A remark on this clone: Read data end 3 residues before the CDR3 end; the end is taken from the germline J gene. The gene calls are TRBV7-9 and TRBJ2-7; a possible D gene is TRBD1 (6 bases). The CDR3 is made up of 15 amino acids. V was trimmed by 5 bases and J by 5 bases, leaving 19 bases between them. Germline CDR1 reads SEHNR; CDR2 reads FQNEAQ (reference sequence). Partial CDR3 DNA: TGTGCCAGCAGCCGGCTCGATCAGGGGTTCCACGAG. Translating it yields CASSRLDQGFHE. The entire CDR3 reads CASSRLDQGFHEQYF.

In its sample, this clone was seen many times. Read data end 3 residues before the CDR3 end; the end is taken from the germline J gene. The rearrangement joins TRBV19 to TRBJ2-1, with 9 bases aligning to TRBD2. V lost 5 bases, J lost 7 bases, and 9 bases stayed unmatched. Germline V CDR1 and CDR2: LNHDA, SQIVND (reference sequence). The CDR3 loop spans 15 amino acids. The sequenced part of the CDR3 DNA is TGTGCCAGTAGTCCAGGGGCTAGCGGGGTAAATGAG. It translates to CASSPGASGVNE. The CDR3 in full is CASSPGASGVNEQFF.

This clone was observed many times. The read terminates 3 residues ahead of where the CDR3 ends, so the germline J gene completes it. The chain couples TRBV5-5 to TRBJ2-7; weak D call: TRBD1 (6 bases). Germline assignment: CDR1 SGHKS and CDR2 YYEKEE (reference sequence). The CDR3 contains 15 residues. The germline V and J ends were trimmed by 0 bases and 3 bases, with 13 bases remaining between them. Incomplete CDR3 DNA: TGTGCCAGCAGCTTGGAGCAGGGGCCAGGCTACGAG. It is translated as CASSLEQGPGYE. The entire CDR3 sequence reads CASSLEQGPGYEQYF.

This clone was detected a few times. The DNA read from the CDR3 is TGTGCCAGTAGTATAGACGGGGGAAGGTGGATCGGCAACACCGGGGAG. Its protein product is CASSIDGGRWIGNTGE. The CDR3 in its entirety is CASSIDGGRWIGNTGELFF. This sequence joins TRBV19 and TRBJ2-2; maybe TRBD2 (6 bases). The read is 3 residues too short to cover the CDR3 end, so that end is filled in from the germline J gene. This CDR3 spans 19 amino acids. Germline V gives CDR1 LNHDA, CDR2 SQIVND (reference sequence). Trimming removed 0 bases at V and 2 bases at J, with 19 bases between.

A note on this clone: From the germline J gene comes the end of the CDR3, since the read stops 3 residues before it. V gene TRBV11-3 combines with J gene TRBJ2-3, with D tentatively TRBD1 (6 bases). The germline CDR1 and CDR2 sequences are SGHNT and YENEEA. Trimming left V 3 bases short and J 3 bases short, with 13 bases between. This CDR3 region has 15 residues. This CDR3 is CASSFRGGATDTQYF. The part of the CDR3 DNA that was read is TGTGCCAGCAGCTTTAGAGGGGGTGCGACAGATACG.

This clone occurred many times. The read terminates 3 residues before the CDR3 end, so the remaining end is supplied by the germline J gene. The genes are TRBV20-1 and TRBJ2-1, with 15 bases fitting TRBD2. In germline, CDR1 is DFQATT, CDR2 SNEGSKA (reference sequence). There are 16 residues in the CDR3. Losses at the gene ends were 7 bases for V and 8 bases for J; bases not matched to a gene: 12. CDR3 amino acids: CSVPGLAGGKKDEQFF. The sequenced part of the CDR3 DNA is TGCAGTGTCCCTGGACTAGCGGGGGGGAAAAAGGATGAG.